Presented here are 10 T cell receptor beta chains from one specimen sequenced in a study of cytomegalovirus exposure and HLA in healthy donors. PCR was performed using 60 Vbeta and 13 Jbeta primers. The data were produced by immunoSEQ multiplex PCR, yet TCRdb's version contains in-frame clones alone and is incomplete. The sample carries around 200,000 clones, 65% to 85% recorded once. Source material: PBMCs. These receptors originate from a man in his fifties in good health and CMV-seronegative.

This sequence joins TRBV4-2 and TRBJ1-2; TRBD1 agrees at 7 bases. CDR1 and CDR2 from the germline V gene are LGHNA and YNFKEQ. V lost 6 bases, J lost 5 bases, and 6 bases stayed unmatched. The CDR3 is 13 residues long. The CDR3 region is CASRAGTAYGYTF. The CDR3 DNA reads as TGTGCCAGCAGAGCCGGGACAGCTTATGGCTACACCTTC.

With respect to this clone: The sample has other DNA sequences that encode this CDR3 too. The genes are TRBV9 and TRBJ2-7, with 7 positions matching TRBD2. The CDR3 extends over 14 amino acids. The V and J ends lost 0 bases and 2 bases, in that order; junction bases with no gene match: 2. Germline CDR1 SGDLS, CDR2 YYNGEE. In DNA form, the CDR3 reads TGTGCCAGCAGCGTAGGTAGCGGGCCCTACGAGCAGTACTTC. Translating gives CASSVGSGPYEQYF.

The rearrangement joins TRBV28 to TRBJ2-1; the match to TRBD2 covers 8 bases. The CDR3 consists of 15 residues. The V segment lost 5 bases and the J segment 5 bases; nucleotides outside the gene matches: 8. Germline V gene data show CDR1 as MDHEN and CDR2 as SYDVKM. The CDR3 region is CASSESGRGDNEQFF. In nucleotides, the CDR3 is TGTGCCAGCAGTGAGAGCGGGAGAGGGGACAATGAGCAGTTCTTC.

V and J are TRBV6-6 and TRBJ2-1; tentative D call: TRBD2 (5 bases). The ends were cut back, 7 bases at V and 6 bases at J, with 13 bases in the middle. CDR1 and CDR2 from the germline V gene are MNHNY and SVGAGI (reference sequence). The CDR3 runs 13 residues. The CDR3 DNA reads as TGTGCCAGCACCCTAGCTTTGGGCAATGAGCAGTTCTTC. Protein product: CASTLALGNEQFF.

This rearrangement joins TRBV7-9 to TRBJ2-1; D is possibly TRBD1 (5 bases). The germline V gene encodes CDR1 SEHNR and CDR2 FQNEAQ (reference sequence). V was shortened by 2 bases and J by 0 bases, with 8 bases between the two germline ends. The CDR3 contains 15 residues. The CDR3 sequence: CASSLTTVSYNEQFF. The CDR3 coding sequence is TGTGCCAGCAGCTTAACGACAGTCTCCTACAATGAGCAGTTCTTC.

A few counts support this clone. The chain couples TRBV6-5 to TRBJ2-5, with 10 bases lining up with TRBD1. Germline loops: CDR1 MNHEY, CDR2 SVGAGI. V lost 5 bases to trimming and J lost 11 bases; unmatched junction nucleotides: 2. The CDR3 is 11 residues long. CDR3 sequence reads: CASSDRGRQYF. CDR3 nucleotides: TGTGCCAGCAGTGACAGGGGGCGGCAGTACTTC.

The chain combines TRBV7-3 with TRBJ1-5, with no clear D. Germline-derived CDR1 and CDR2 are SGHTA and FQGTGA. Trimming stripped 0 bases from V and 11 bases from J, with 8 bases between. This CDR3 is 12 amino acids long. CDR3 sequence (DNA): TGTGCCAGCAGCTTAACGCGATCGACCCAGCATTTT. Its protein product is CASSLTRSTQHF.

The sample holds one count of this clone. V gene TRBV28 combines with J gene TRBJ2-3, with 7 bases aligning to TRBD2. J lost 1 base, V lost 3 bases, and 4 bases had no gene match. The CDR3 totals 15 residues. CDR1 MDHEN and CDR2 SYDVKM come from the germline V gene. CDR3 loop: CASSLAGARTDTQYF. DNA for the CDR3: TGTGCCAGCAGTTTGGCGGGAGCCCGCACAGATACGCAGTATTTT.

This chain connects TRBV27 to TRBJ2-7; TRBD1 aligns across 9 bases. The CDR3 loop spans 15 amino acids. CDR1 is MNHEY and CDR2 is SMNVEV in the germline V gene (reference sequence). Trimming took 0 bases from V and 1 from J; bases not matched to a gene: 1. The CDR3 is CASSLSGQGSYEQYF. The DNA for the CDR3 is TGTGCCAGCAGTTTATCGGGACAGGGTTCCTACGAGCAGTACTTC.

There are a few counts of this clone. This chain links TRBV6-5 with TRBJ1-4, with D possibly TRBD1 on 6 matching bases. The CDR3 spans 14 residues. Trimming removed 5 bases at V and 5 bases at J, with 12 bases between. The germline V gene has CDR1 MNHEY and CDR2 SVGAGI. DNA for the CDR3: TGTGCCAGCAGTCGGCAGGGGCGGAATGAAAAACTGTTTTTT. The encoded protein is CASSRQGRNEKLFF.